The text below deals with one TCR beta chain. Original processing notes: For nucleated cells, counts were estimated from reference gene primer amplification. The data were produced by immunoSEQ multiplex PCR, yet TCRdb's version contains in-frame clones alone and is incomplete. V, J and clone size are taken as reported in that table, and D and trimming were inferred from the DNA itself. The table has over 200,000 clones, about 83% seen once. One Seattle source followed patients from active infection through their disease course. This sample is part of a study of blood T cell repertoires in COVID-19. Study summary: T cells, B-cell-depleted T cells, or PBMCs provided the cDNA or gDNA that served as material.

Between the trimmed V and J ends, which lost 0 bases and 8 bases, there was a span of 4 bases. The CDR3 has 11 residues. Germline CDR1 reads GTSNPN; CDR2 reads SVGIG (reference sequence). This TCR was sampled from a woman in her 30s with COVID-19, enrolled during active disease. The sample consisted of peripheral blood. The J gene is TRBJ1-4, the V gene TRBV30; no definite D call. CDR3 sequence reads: CAWSVGEKLFF. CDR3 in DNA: TGTGCCTGGAGTGTGGGCGAAAAACTGTTTTTT. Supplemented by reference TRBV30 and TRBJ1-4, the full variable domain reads SQTIHQWPATLVQPVGSPLSLECTVEGTSNPNLYWYRQAAGRGLQLLFYSVGIGQISSEVPQNLSASRPQDRQFILSSKKLLLSDSGFYLCAWSVGEKLFFGSGTQLSVL.